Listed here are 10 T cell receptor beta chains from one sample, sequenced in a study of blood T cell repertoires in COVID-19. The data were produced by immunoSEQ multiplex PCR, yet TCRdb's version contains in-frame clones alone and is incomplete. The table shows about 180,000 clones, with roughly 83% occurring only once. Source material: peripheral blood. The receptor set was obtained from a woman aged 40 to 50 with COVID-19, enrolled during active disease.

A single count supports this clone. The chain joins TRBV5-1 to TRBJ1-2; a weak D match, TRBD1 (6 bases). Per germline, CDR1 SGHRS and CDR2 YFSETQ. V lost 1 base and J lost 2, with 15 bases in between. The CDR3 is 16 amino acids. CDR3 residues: CASSLWSGESNYGYTF. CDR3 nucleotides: TGCGCCAGCAGCTTGTGGTCAGGGGAATCCAACTATGGCTACACCTTC.

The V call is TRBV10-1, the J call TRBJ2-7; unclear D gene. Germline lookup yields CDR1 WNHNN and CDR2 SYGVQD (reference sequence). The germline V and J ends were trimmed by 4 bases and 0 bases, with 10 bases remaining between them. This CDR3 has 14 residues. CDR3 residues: CASSGYRSSYEQYF. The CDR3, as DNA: TGCGCCAGCAGTGGATACCGGAGCTCCTACGAGCAGTACTTC.

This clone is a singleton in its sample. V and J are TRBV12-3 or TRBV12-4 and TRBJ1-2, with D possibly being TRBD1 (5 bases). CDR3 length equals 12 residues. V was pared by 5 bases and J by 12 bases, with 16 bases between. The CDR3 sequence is CASSTITGWNTF. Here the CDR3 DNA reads TGTGCCAGCAGTACAATTACAGGTTGGAACACCTTC.

CDR3 amino acids: CASSLLTGDTIYF. For the CDR3, the DNA is TGTGCCAGCAGTCTGCTTACGGGGGACACCATATATTTT. The chain recombines TRBV7-2 with TRBJ1-3, with D possibly matching TRBD1 (5 bases). The CDR3 runs to 13 residues. Trimming removed 6 bases at V and 8 bases at J, with 14 bases between. Germline V CDR1 and CDR2: SGHTA, FQGNSA.

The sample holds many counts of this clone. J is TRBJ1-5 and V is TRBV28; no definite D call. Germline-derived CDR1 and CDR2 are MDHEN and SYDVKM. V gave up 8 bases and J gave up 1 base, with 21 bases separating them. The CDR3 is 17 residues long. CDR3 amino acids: CASGSPGGVESNQPQHF. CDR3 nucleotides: TGTGCCAGCGGCTCTCCCGGCGGAGTGGAGAGCAATCAGCCCCAGCATTTT.

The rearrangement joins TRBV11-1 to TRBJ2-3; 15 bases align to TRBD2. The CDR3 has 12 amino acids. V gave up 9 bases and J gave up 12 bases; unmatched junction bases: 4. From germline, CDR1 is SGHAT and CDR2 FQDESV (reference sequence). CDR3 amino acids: CARGTSGGPQYF. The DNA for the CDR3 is TGTGCCAGAGGGACTAGCGGGGGGCCCCAGTATTTT.

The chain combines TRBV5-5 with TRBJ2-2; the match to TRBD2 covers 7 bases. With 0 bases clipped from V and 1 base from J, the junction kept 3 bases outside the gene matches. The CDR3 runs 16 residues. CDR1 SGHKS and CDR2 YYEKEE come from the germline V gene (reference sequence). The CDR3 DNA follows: TGTGCCAGCAGCTTGGGTGAGCGGGGGAACACCGGGGAGCTGTTTTTT. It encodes CASSLGERGNTGELFF.

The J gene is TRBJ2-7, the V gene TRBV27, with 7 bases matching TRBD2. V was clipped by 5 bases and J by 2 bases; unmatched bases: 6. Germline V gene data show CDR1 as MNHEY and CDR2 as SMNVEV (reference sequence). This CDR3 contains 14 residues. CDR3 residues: CASSPLLAAYEQYF. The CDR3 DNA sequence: TGTGCCAGCAGTCCATTGCTAGCGGCCTACGAGCAGTACTTC.

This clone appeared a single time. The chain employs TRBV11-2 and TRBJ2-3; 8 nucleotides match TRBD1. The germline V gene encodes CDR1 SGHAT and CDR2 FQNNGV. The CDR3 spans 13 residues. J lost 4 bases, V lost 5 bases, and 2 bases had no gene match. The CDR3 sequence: CASSRTGPDTQYF. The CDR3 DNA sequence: TGTGCCAGCAGCCGGACAGGGCCAGATACGCAGTATTTT.

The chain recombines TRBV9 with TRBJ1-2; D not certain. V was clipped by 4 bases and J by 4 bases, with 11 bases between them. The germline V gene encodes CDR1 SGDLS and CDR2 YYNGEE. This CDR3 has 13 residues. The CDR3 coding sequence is TGTGCCAGCAGCTCCGGTTCGGGCTATGGCTACACCTTC. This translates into CASSSGSGYGYTF.